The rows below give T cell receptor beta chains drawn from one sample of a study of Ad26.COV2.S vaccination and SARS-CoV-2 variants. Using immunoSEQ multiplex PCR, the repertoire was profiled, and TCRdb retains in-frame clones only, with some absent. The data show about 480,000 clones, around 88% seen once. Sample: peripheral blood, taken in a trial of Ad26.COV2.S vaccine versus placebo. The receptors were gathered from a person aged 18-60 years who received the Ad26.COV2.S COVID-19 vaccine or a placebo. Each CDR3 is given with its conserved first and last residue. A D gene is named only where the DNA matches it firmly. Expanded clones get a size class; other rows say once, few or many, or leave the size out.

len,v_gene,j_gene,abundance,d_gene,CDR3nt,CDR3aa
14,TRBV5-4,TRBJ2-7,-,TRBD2,TGTGCCAGCAGCTTGGCCCTAGCGGGAGGCGAGCAGTACTTC,CASSLALAGGEQYF
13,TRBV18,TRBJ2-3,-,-,TGTGCCAGCTCACCACTTTTGACAGATACGCAGTATTTT,CASSPLLTDTQYF
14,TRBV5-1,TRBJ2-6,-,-,TGCGCCAGCAGCGGAACAGGTGGGGCCAACGTCCTGACTTTC,CASSGTGGANVLTF
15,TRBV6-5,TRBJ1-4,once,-,TGTGCCAGCAGTTACACGGGGGGCGCGGGTGAAAAACTGTTTTTT,CASSYTGGAGEKLFF
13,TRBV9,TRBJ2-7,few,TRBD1,TGTGCCAGCAGCGAGAGACAGGGTCTCGAGCAGTACTTC,CASSERQGLEQYF
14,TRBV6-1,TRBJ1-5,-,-,TGTGCCAGCAGTGAAGGGGGACGGGGTCAGCCCCAGCATTTT,CASSEGGRGQPQHF
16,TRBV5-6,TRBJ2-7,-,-,TGTGCCAGCAGCTTGGTTGGAGCCCCCCCTCCCTACGAGCAGTACTTC,CASSLVGAPPPYEQYF
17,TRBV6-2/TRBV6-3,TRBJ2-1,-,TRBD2,TGTGCCAGCAGTTCCCTAGCGGGAACGTGGGCAGTCAATGAGCAGTTCTTC,CASSSLAGTWAVNEQFF
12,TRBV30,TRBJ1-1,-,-,TGTGCCTGCCCGACAGGGAACACTGAAGCTTTCTTT,CACPTGNTEAFF
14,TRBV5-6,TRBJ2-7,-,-,TGTGCCAGCAGCTTGTCATCGAGGGGCCACGAGCAGTACTTC,CASSLSSRGHEQYF
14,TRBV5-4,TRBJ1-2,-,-,TGTGCCAGCAGCCCGGAACAGGAATCGCGTGGCTACACCTTC,CASSPEQESRGYTF
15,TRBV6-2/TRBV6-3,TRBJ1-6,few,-,TGTGCCAGCAGTTACTCTCGGGGGCCTCGGTCACCCCTCCACTTT,CASSYSRGPRSPLHF
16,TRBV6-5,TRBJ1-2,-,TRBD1,TGTGCCAGCAGTTACGTTCGTGGACAGGGGATGTATGGCTACACCTTC,CASSYVRGQGMYGYTF
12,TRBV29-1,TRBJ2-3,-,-,TGCAGCGTTGAAGTTGTGTCAGATACGCAGTATTTT,CSVEVVSDTQYF
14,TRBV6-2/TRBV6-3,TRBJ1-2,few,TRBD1,TGTGCCAGCAGTCCACAGGGGGCTTCGCGGGGCTACACCTTC,CASSPQGASRGYTF
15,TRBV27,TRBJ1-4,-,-,TGTGCCAGCAGTCAACCCCCAACGAAGAATGAAAAACTGTTTTTT,CASSQPPTKNEKLFF
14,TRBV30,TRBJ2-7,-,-,TGTGCCTGGAGTGTAGGGGGGACCTCCTACGAGCAGTACTTC,CAWSVGGTSYEQYF
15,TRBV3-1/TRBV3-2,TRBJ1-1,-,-,TGTGCCAGCAGCCAACCAAGCGGGGGGGGCACTGAAGCTTTCTTT,CASSQPSGGGTEAFF
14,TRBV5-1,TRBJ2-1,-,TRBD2,TGCGCCAGCAGCTTGAGACTAGCGGGCAATGAGCAGTTCTTC,CASSLRLAGNEQFF
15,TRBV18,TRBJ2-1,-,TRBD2,TGTGCCAGCTCACATCAGCGGGACTGGGACAATGAGCAGTTCTTC,CASSHQRDWDNEQFF
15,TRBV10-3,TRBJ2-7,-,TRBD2,TGTGCCATCAGTGAGTTCACTAGCGGGACCCACGAGCAGTACTTC,CAISEFTSGTHEQYF
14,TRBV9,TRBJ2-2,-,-,TGTGCCAGCAGCGTGGGGGGTGCCACCGGGGAGCTGTTTTTT,CASSVGGATGELFF
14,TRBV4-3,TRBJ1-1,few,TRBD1,TGCGCCAGCAGCCGGGGGACAGGCAACACTGAAGCTTTCTTT,CASSRGTGNTEAFF
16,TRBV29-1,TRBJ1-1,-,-,TGCAGCGCCGAGGTACCTACAGGGTTGATGAACACTGAAGCTTTCTTT,CSAEVPTGLMNTEAFF
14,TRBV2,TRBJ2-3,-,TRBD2,TGTGCCAGCAGTGTGGGACTAGCGGGAGGCCCCCTGTATTTT,CASSVGLAGGPLYF
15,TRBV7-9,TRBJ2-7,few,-,TGTGCCAGCAGCTCCTTCCGGGACGGAGTCTACGAGCAGTACTTC,CASSSFRDGVYEQYF
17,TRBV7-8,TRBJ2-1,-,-,TGTGCCAGCAGCATTCTTTCCGGGACACTTTCTGAGAATGAGCAGTTCTTC,CASSILSGTLSENEQFF
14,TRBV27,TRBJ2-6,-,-,TGTGCCAGCAGCCGCCCCTCTGGGGCCAACGTCCTGACTTTC,CASSRPSGANVLTF
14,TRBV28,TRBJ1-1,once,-,TGTGCCAGCAGTTTATACCGCAGAAGACTGGAAGCTTTCTTT,CASSLYRRRLEAFF
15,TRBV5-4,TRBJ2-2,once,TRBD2,TGTGCCAGCAGCGGCGGGAGGGCCGTCACCGGGGAGCTGTTTTTT,CASSGGRAVTGELFF
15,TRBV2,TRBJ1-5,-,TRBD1,TGTGCCAGCAGGAAGGGACAGGCGATCAATCAGCCCCAGCATTTT,CASRKGQAINQPQHF
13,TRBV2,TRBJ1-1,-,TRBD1,TGTGCCAGCAATCCGGACAGGGGTACTGAAGCTTTCTTT,CASNPDRGTEAFF
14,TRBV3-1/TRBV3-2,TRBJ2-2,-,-,TGTGCCAGCAGCCTACGGACAGACGCCGGGGAGCTGTTTTTT,CASSLRTDAGELFF
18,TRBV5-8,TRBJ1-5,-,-,TGTGCCAGCAGCTTGAGAGGAGTGGGGGGGTATAGCAATCAGCCCCAGCATTTT,CASSLRGVGGYSNQPQHF
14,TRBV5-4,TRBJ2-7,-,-,TGTGCCAGCAGCGGGGTGGGGGGAGCCTACGAGCAGTACTTC,CASSGVGGAYEQYF
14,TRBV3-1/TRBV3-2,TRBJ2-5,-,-,TGTGCCAGCAGCCAGGGCTTCCTCCAAGAGACCCAGTACTTC,CASSQGFLQETQYF
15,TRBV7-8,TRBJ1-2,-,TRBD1,TGTGCCAGCAGCTTAAGCGTGACAGGGTACTTCGGCTACACCTTC,CASSLSVTGYFGYTF
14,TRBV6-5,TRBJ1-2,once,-,TGTGCCAGCAGCGCCGGGACCGTTAACTATGGCTACACCTTC,CASSAGTVNYGYTF
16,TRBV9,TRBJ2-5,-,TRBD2,TGTGCCAGCAGCGTAGCTGGAGGGAGGGCCGGGGAGACCCAGTACTTC,CASSVAGGRAGETQYF
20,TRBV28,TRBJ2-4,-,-,TGTGCCAGCAGCAACACTGCCGTGGGGGGCCAGCTTTGGGCCAAAAACATTCAGTACTTC,CASSNTAVGGQLWAKNIQYF
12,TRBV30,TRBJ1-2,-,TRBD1,TGTGCCGGGACAGGGGGCGTAGATGGCTACACCTTC,CAGTGGVDGYTF
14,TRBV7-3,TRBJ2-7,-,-,TGTGCCAGCAGCCCGGGGACGGTCTCCTACGAGCAGTACTTC,CASSPGTVSYEQYF